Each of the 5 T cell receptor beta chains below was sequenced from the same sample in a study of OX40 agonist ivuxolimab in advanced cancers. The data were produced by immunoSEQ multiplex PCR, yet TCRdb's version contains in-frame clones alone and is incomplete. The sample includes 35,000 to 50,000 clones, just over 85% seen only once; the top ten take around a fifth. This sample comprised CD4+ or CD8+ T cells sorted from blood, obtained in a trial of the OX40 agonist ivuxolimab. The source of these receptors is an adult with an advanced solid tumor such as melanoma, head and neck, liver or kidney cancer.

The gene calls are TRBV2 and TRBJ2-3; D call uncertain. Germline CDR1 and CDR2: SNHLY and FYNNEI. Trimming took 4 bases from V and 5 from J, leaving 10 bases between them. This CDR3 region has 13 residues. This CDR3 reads CASSVWRRDTQYF. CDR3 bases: TGTGCCAGCAGTGTATGGAGACGAGATACGCAGTATTTT.

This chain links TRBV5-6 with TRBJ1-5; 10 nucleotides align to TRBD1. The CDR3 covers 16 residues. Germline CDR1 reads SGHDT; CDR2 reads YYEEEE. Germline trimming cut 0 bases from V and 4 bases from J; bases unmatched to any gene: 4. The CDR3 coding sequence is TGTGCCAGCAGCTTGGGACAGGGGGCATCAAATCAGCCCCAGCATTTT. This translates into CASSLGQGASNQPQHF.

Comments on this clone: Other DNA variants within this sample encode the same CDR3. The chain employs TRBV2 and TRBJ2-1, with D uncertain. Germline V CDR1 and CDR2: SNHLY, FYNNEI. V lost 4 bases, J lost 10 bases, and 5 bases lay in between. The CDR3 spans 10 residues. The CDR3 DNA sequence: TGTGCCAGCAGTGGGGTAGAGCAGTTCTTC. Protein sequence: CASSGVEQFF.

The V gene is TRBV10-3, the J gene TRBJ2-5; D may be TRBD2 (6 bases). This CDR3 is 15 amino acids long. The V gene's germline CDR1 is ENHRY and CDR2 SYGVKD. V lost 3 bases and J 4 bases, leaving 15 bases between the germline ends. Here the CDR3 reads CAISEPGLGGETQYF. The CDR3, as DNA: TGTGCCATCAGTGAACCGGGACTGGGGGGAGAGACCCAGTACTTC.

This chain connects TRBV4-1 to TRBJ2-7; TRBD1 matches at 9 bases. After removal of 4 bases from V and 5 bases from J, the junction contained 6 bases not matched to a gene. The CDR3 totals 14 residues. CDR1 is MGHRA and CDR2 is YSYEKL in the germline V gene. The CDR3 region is CASSRLGQGDEQYF. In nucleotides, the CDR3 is TGCGCCAGCAGCCGCTTGGGACAGGGTGACGAGCAGTACTTC.